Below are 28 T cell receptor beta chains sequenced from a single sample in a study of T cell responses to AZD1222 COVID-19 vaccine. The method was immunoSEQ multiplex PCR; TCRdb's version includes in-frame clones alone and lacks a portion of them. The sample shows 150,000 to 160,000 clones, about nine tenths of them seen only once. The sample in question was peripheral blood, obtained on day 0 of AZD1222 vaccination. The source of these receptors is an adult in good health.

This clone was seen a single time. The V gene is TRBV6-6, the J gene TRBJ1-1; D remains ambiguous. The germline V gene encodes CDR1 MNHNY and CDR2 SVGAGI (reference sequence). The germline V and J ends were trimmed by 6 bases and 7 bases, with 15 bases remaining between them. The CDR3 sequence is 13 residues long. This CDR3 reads CASSPFSQNEAFF. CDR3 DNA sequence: TGTGCCAGCAGCCCCTTTAGTCAGAATGAAGCTTTCTTT.

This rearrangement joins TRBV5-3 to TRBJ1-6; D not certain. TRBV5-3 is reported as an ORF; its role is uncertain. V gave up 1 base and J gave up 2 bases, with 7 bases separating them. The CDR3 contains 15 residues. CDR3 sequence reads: CARSLSTTYNSPLHF. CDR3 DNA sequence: TGTGCCAGAAGCTTGTCCACTACCTATAATTCACCCCTCCACTTT.

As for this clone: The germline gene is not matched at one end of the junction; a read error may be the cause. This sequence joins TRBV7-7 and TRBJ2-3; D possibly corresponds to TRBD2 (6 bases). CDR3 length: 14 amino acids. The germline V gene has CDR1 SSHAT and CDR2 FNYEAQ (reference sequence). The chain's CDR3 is CASSFGGVADTQYF. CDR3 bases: TGTGCTAGCAGCTTTGGCGGGGTAGCAGATACGCAGTATTTT.

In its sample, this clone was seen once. This CDR3 reads CASSVASGTEAFF. The DNA for the CDR3 is TGTGCCAGCAGCGTAGCCTCCGGGACAGAAGCTTTCTTT. The rearrangement links TRBV9 to TRBJ1-1; tentative D call: TRBD1 (6 bases). The CDR3 totals 13 residues. In germline, CDR1 is SGDLS, CDR2 YYNGEE. V lost 0 bases to trimming and J lost 8 bases, with 11 bases between them.

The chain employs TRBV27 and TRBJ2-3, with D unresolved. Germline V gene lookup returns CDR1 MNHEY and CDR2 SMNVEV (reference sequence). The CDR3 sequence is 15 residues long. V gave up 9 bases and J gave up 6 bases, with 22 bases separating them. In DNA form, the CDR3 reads TGTGCCAGGGTCCATGCGGAGTGGTGCAGGGATACGCAGTATTTT. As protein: CARVHAEWCRDTQYF.

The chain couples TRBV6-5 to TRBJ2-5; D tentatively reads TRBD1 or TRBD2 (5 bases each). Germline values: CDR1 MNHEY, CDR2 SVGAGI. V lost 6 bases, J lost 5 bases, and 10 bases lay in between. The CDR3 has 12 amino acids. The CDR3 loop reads CASRGPRETQYF. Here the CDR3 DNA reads TGTGCCAGCAGGGGACCCCGGGAGACCCAGTACTTC.

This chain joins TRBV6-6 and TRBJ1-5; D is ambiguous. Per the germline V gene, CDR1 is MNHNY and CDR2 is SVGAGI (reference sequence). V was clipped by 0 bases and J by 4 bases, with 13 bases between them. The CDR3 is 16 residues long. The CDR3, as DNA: TGTGCCAGCAGTTACTCGATTAGGGCGGGGAATCAGCCCCAGCATTTT. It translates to CASSYSIRAGNQPQHF.

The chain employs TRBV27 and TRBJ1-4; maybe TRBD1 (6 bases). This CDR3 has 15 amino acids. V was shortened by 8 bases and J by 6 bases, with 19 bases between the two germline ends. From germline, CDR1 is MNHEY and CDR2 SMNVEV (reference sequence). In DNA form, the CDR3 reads TGTGCCAGCGGAGGGGGGAGTAGATGGTATGAAAAACTGTTTTTT. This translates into CASGGGSRWYEKLFF.

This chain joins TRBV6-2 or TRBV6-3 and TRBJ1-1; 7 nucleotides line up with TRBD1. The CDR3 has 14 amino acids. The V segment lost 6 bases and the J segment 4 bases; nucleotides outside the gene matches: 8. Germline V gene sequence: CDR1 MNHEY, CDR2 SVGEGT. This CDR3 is CASSLGGGRTEAFF. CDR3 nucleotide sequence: TGTGCCAGCAGCCTGGGAGGGGGCCGCACTGAAGCTTTCTTT.

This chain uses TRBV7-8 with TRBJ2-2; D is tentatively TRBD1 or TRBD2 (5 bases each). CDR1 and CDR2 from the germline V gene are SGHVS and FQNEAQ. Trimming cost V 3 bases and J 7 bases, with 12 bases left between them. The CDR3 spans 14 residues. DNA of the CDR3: TGTGCCAGCAGCTTTAGAGGGGACGGCGGGGAGCTGTTTTTT. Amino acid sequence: CASSFRGDGGELFF.

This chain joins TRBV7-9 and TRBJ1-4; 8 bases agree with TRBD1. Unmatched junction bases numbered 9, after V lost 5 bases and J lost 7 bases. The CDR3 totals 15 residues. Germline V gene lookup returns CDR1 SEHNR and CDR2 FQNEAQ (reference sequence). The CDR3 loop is CASSVRTGWSEKLFF. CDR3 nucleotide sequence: TGTGCCAGCAGCGTCCGGACAGGGTGGAGTGAAAAACTGTTTTTT.

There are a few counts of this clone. The CDR3 is CASTLDRGHEQFF. The CDR3 coding sequence is TGTGCCAGCACCCTGGACAGGGGCCATGAGCAGTTCTTC. The rearrangement links TRBV12-3 or TRBV12-4 to TRBJ2-1; 9 positions match TRBD1. CDR3 length equals 13 residues. The V segment lost 7 bases and the J segment 8 bases; nucleotides outside the gene matches: 6.

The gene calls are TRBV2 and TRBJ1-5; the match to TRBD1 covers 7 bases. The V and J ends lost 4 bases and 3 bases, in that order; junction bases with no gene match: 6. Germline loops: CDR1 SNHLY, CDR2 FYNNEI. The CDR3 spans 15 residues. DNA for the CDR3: TGTGCCAGCAGTGGACAGGGAGTTGCCAATCAGCCCCAGCATTTT. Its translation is CASSGQGVANQPQHF.

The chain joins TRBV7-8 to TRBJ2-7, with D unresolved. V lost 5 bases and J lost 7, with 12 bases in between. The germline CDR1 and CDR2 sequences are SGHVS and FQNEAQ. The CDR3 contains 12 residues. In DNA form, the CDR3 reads TGTGCCAGCAGCCCCCAGTTCGGGGAGCAGTACTTC. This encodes CASSPQFGEQYF.

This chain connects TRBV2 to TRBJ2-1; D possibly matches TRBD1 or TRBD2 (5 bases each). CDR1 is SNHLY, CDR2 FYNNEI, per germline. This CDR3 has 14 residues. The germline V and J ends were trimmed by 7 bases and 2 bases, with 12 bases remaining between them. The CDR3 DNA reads TGTGCCAGCACTCGGGACCCCACCTACAATGAGCAGTTCTTC. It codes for CASTRDPTYNEQFF.

The CDR3 DNA follows: TGCAGTGCTAGTCTGGGTGGGAGCAATCAGCCCCAGCATTTT. Translated: CSASLGGSNQPQHF. The chain employs TRBV20-1 and TRBJ1-5; D unclear. The CDR3 is 14 amino acids. Germline V CDR1 and CDR2: DFQATT, SNEGSKA (reference sequence). V lost 3 bases, J lost 1 base, and 10 bases lay in between.

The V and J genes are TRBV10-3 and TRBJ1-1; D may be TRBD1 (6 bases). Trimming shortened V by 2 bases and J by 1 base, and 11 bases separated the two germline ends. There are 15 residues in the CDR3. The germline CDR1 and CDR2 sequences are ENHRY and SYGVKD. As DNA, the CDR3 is TGTGCCATCAGTGAGGACAGGCAGGCGAACACTGAAGCTTTCTTT. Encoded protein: CAISEDRQANTEAFF.

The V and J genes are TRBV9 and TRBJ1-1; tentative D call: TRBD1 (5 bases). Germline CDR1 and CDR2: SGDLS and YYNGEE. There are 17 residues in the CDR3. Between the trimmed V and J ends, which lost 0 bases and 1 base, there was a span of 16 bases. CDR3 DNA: TGTGCCAGCAGCGTAGGACCGGGCGGGGCAGGGAACACTGAAGCTTTCTTT. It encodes CASSVGPGGAGNTEAFF.

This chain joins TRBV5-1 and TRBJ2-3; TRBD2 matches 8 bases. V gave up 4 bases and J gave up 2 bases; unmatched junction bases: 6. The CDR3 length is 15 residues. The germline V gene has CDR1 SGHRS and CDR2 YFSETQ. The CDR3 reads CASSASGFDTDTQYF. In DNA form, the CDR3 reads TGCGCCAGCAGCGCTAGCGGGTTTGACACAGATACGCAGTATTTT.

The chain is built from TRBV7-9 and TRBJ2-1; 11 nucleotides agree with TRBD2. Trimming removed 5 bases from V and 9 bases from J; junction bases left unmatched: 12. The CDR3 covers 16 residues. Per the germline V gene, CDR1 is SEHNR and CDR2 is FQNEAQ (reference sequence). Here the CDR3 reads CASSRGGLAGTGEQFF. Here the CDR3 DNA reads TGTGCCAGCAGCCGGGGTGGACTAGCGGGTACGGGTGAGCAGTTCTTC.

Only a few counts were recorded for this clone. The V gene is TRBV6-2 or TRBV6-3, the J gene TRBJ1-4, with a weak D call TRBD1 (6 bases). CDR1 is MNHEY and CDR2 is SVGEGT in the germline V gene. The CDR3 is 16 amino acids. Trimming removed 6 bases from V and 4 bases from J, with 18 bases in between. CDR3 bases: TGTGCCAGCAGCTTGACGAGGGGGATTGTTAATGAAAAACTGTTTTTT. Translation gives CASSLTRGIVNEKLFF.

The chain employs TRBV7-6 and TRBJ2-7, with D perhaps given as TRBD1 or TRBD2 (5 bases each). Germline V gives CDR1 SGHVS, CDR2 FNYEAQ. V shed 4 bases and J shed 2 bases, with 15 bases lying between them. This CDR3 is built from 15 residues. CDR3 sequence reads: CASSYGDRITYEQYF. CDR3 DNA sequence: TGTGCCAGCAGCTACGGGGACCGAATAACCTACGAGCAGTACTTC. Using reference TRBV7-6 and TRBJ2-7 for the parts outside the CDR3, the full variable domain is GAGVSQSPRYKVTKRGQDVALRCDPISGHVSLYWYRQALGQGPEFLTYFNYEAQQDKSGLPNDRFSAERPEGSISTLTIQRTEQRDSAMYRCASSYGDRITYEQYFGPGTRLTVT.

The CDR3 here is CASSLEKMNTEAFF. In DNA, the CDR3 is TGCGCCAGCAGCTTGGAGAAAATGAACACTGAAGCTTTCTTT. V usage is TRBV5-1 and J usage is TRBJ1-1, with D uncertain. Germline-derived CDR1 and CDR2 are SGHRS and YFSETQ. The CDR3 loop spans 14 amino acids. V gave up 0 bases and J gave up 0 bases, with 6 bases separating them. Full variable domain (outside the CDR3, taken from reference TRBV5-1 and TRBJ1-1): KAGVTQTPRYLIKTRGQQVTLSCSPISGHRSVSWYQQTPGQGLQFLFEYFSETQRNKGNFPGRFSGRQFSNSRSEMNVSTLELGDSALYLCASSLEKMNTEAFFGQGTRLTVV.

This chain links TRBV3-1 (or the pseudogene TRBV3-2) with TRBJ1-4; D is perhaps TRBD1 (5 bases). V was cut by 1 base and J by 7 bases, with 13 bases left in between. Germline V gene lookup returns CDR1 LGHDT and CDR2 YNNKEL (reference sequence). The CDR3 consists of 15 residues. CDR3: CASSQGDSAGEKLFF. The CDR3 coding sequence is TGTGCCAGCAGCCAAGGCGACAGCGCCGGTGAAAAACTGTTTTTT.

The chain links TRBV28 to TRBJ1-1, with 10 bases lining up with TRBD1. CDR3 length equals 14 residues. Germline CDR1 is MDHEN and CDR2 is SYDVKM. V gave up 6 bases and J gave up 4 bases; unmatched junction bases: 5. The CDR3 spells CASSGQGERTEAFF. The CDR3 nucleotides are TGTGCCAGCAGCGGACAGGGGGAGCGCACTGAAGCTTTCTTT.

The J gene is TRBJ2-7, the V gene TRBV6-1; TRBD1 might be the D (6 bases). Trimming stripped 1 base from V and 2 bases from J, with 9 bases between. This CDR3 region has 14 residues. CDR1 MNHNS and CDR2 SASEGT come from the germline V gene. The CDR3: CASSEDRATYEQYF. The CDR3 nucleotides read TGTGCCAGCAGTGAAGACAGGGCTACCTACGAGCAGTACTTC.

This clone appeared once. For the CDR3, the DNA is TGTGCCAGCTCGAAGCTGGGGGTGGAGACCCAGTACTTC. Translating gives CASSKLGVETQYF. The rearrangement links TRBV2 to TRBJ2-5, with D perhaps TRBD1 or TRBD2 (5 bases each). The germline CDR1 and CDR2 sequences are SNHLY and FYNNEI. V lost 8 bases, J lost 5 bases, and 15 bases lay in between. The CDR3 is 13 residues long.

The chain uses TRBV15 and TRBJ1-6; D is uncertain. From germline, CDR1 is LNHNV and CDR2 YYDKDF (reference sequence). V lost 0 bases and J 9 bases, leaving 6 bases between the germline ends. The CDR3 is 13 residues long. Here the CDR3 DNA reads TGTGCCACCAGCAGAGAAGGAGGTTCACCCCTCCACTTT. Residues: CATSREGGSPLHF.